This T cell receptor beta chain derives from a study of T cells in Graves' hyperthyroidism and ophthalmopathy. Whole-study findings and limits: Most clonotypes that expanded in the thyroid above 0.001 also showed up in blood. Ophthalmopathy got predicted by the model a median roughly 6.1 months before its onset.

This CDR3 spans 15 amino acids. Germline CDR1 reads MDHEN; CDR2 reads SYDVKM. V lost 4 bases, J lost 3 bases, and 8 bases stayed unmatched. Ten or more counts support this clonotype. Its antigen is unidentified. RNA transcripts were the template for amplifying TCR beta CDR3 regions. The primer set for the first-round RT-PCR of the TCR CDR3 was HTBI. Using its own MiXCR run on the multiplex PCR reads, TCRdb lists one record per CDR3 protein. The table has around 400,000 distinct CDR3 sequences, about 12% seen once. Diagnosis relied on clinical symptoms, serum thyroxine and TRAb, thyroid ultrasound and orbital computed tomography. The PBMCs had their origin in less than 13 ml of fresh peripheral blood.

The specimen was blood. The TCR was taken from a woman aged 18 to 35 with Graves' hyperthyroidism. The rearrangement links TRBV28 to TRBJ1-1; 7 positions agree with TRBD1. The CDR3 is CASSSQQGLYTEAFF. The CDR3 coding sequence is TGTGCCAGCAGTTCTCAACAGGGGCTATACACTGAAGCTTTCTTT.